The 16 T cell receptor beta chains presented below share a single source sample, sequenced in a study of OX40 agonist ivuxolimab in advanced cancers. Assay: immunoSEQ multiplex PCR; the TCRdb copy retains only in-frame clones and omits some. The table shows fewer than 200,000 clones, with roughly 92% occurring only once. The source was CD4+ or CD8+ T cells sorted from blood, collected in a trial of the OX40 agonist ivuxolimab. These receptors originate from an adult with an advanced solid tumor such as melanoma, head and neck, liver or kidney cancer.

The chain joins TRBV7-8 to TRBJ1-1; no firm D call. The V end lost 5 bases, the J end lost 4 bases, and 8 bases lay between the germline ends. Germline CDR1 is SGHVS and CDR2 is FQNEAQ. The CDR3 sequence is 12 residues long. The DNA for the CDR3 is TGTGCCAGCAGCCGCGATACCACTGAAGCTTTCTTT. Protein: CASSRDTTEAFF. Variable domain in full (rest from reference TRBV7-8 and TRBJ1-1): GAGVSQSPRYKVAKRGQDVALRCDPISGHVSLFWYQQALGQGPEFLTYFQNEAQLDKSGLPSDRFFAERPEGSVSTLKIQRTQQEDSAVYLCASSRDTTEAFFGQGTRLTVV.

J is TRBJ1-4 and V is TRBV28; unclear D gene. The CDR3 sequence is 15 residues long. With 7 bases removed from V and 2 bases from J, the gap between germline ends came to 14 bases. CDR1 is MDHEN and CDR2 is SYDVKM in the germline V gene. In DNA form, the CDR3 reads TGTGCCAGCACTCGCAGGCTATCGACTAATGAAAAACTGTTTTTT. Translation: CASTRRLSTNEKLFF.

The rearrangement uses TRBV5-4 and TRBJ2-3; TRBD1 agrees at 8 bases. The trim removed 4 bases at V and 0 bases at J, leaving 10 bases unmatched. Germline CDR1 and CDR2: SGHNT and YYREEE (reference sequence). The CDR3 loop spans 17 amino acids. The CDR3 sequence: CASSRKMQGASTDTQYF. In DNA, the CDR3 is TGTGCCAGCAGCCGAAAAATGCAGGGGGCCAGCACAGATACGCAGTATTTT.

This clone appeared a few times. This chain links TRBV28 with TRBJ1-5, with 10 bases identical to TRBD1. Germline trimming cut 5 bases from V and 6 bases from J; bases unmatched to any gene: 10. From germline, CDR1 is MDHEN and CDR2 SYDVKM. The CDR3 extends over 16 amino acids. CDR3 nucleotide sequence: TGTGCCAGCAGTCCCCCCGGGACAGGGGTGTTTCAGCCCCAGCATTTT. It yields the protein CASSPPGTGVFQPQHF.

This clone was detected only a few times. V is TRBV29-1 and J is TRBJ1-1; no clear D. Trimming pared 7 bases from V and 9 bases from J, leaving 12 bases between. The CDR3 has 10 amino acids. Germline CDR1 and CDR2: SQVTM and ANQGSEA. Here the CDR3 DNA reads TGCAGCGGGGTGGGAGTGAAAGCTTTCTTT. It yields the protein CSGVGVKAFF.

This rearrangement joins TRBV4-3 to TRBJ1-5; D is unclear. The CDR3 totals 15 residues. The V gene's germline CDR1 is LGHNA and CDR2 YSLEER. Trimming removed 0 bases from V and 0 bases from J, with 6 bases in between. CDR3 bases: TGCGCCAGCAGCCAAGAAAGGTCTAGCAATCAGCCCCAGCATTTT. Encoded protein: CASSQERSSNQPQHF.

The chain recombines TRBV6-1 with TRBJ1-5; no clear D. The V end was cut by 7 bases, the J end by 0 bases, with 13 bases between. In germline, CDR1 is MNHNS, CDR2 SASEGT. CDR3 size: 15 residues. The CDR3 here is CASTPQRVSNQPQHF. For the CDR3, the DNA is TGTGCCAGCACTCCTCAACGGGTTAGCAATCAGCCCCAGCATTTT.

This chain connects TRBV6-6 to TRBJ2-1; TRBD2 matches at 15 bases. CDR3 length: 15 amino acids. The junction had 5 bases not matched to a gene; V was cut back by 6 bases and J by 8 bases. Germline CDR1 and CDR2: MNHNY and SVGAGI (reference sequence). CDR3 region: CASRPGLAGGHEQFF. DNA of the CDR3: TGTGCCAGCAGGCCGGGACTAGCGGGAGGACATGAGCAGTTCTTC.

This clone showed up just once. The V and J genes are TRBV11-3 and TRBJ1-1, with D perhaps matching TRBD1 (5 bases). This CDR3 spans 14 amino acids. V lost 4 bases and J lost 2, with 11 bases in between. Germline values: CDR1 SGHNT, CDR2 YENEEA. The CDR3 spells CASSWGRTNTEAFF. The DNA for the CDR3 is TGTGCCAGCAGCTGGGGACGGACTAACACTGAAGCTTTCTTT.

J is TRBJ1-2 and V is TRBV18; unclear D gene. This CDR3 is built from 13 residues. Germline V gene lookup returns CDR1 KGHSH and CDR2 LQKENI. Trimming cost V 0 bases and J 2 bases, with 4 bases left between them. For the CDR3, the DNA is TGTGCCAGCTCACCACCAGGGAACTATGGCTACACCTTC. It yields the protein CASSPPGNYGYTF. The variable domain in full, completed from reference TRBV18 and TRBJ1-2, reads NAGVMQNPRHLVRRRGQEARLRCSPMKGHSHVYWYRQLPEEGLKFMVYLQKENIIDESGMPKERFSAEFPKEGPSILRIQQVVRGDSAAYFCASSPPGNYGYTFGSGTRLTVV.

The genes are TRBV28 and TRBJ1-5; weak D call: TRBD1 (5 bases). There are 19 residues in the CDR3. Germline assignment: CDR1 MDHEN and CDR2 SYDVKM. The ends were cut back, 4 bases at V and 0 bases at J, with 22 bases in the middle. The CDR3 nucleotides are TGTGCCAGCAGTTCATTCAGGGTGAAAGGGGTATATAGCAATCAGCCCCAGCATTTT. Amino acid sequence: CASSSFRVKGVYSNQPQHF.

The chain is built from TRBV6-6 and TRBJ2-7; D is perhaps TRBD2 (6 bases). CDR3 length: 15 amino acids. Trimming left V 7 bases short and J 6 bases short, with 22 bases between. Germline V lookup: CDR1 MNHNY, CDR2 SVGAGI (reference sequence). The CDR3 coding sequence is TGTGCCAGCAAAGATGGAGGGGCAGGGTCCGCCGAGCAGTACTTC. This codes for CASKDGGAGSAEQYF.

The CDR3 loop reads CASSPPWTARVGYTF. The DNA of the CDR3 is TGTGCCAGCAGCCCCCCGTGGACAGCTAGGGTCGGCTACACCTTC. The rearrangement links TRBV9 to TRBJ1-2, with D tentatively TRBD1 (6 bases). Germline V gene lookup returns CDR1 SGDLS and CDR2 YYNGEE. V was pared by 4 bases and J by 8 bases, with 21 bases between. The CDR3 contains 15 residues.

The genes are TRBV7-8 and TRBJ1-1; D is uncertain. CDR1 and CDR2 from the germline V gene are SGHVS and FQNEAQ. The CDR3 sequence is 12 residues long. The V end was cut by 1 base, the J end by 8 bases, with 8 bases between. CDR3 coding DNA: TGTGCCAGCAGCTTAGGGCTTCACGAAGCTTTCTTT. Its protein is CASSLGLHEAFF.

This sequence joins TRBV5-6 and TRBJ2-7; D tentatively fits TRBD1 or TRBD2 (7 bases each). With 0 bases removed from V and 1 base from J, the gap between germline ends came to 20 bases. The CDR3 extends over 18 amino acids. CDR1 and CDR2 from the germline V gene are SGHDT and YYEEEE. The chain's CDR3 is CASSLAWYLQGGSYEQYF. The DNA of the CDR3 is TGTGCCAGCAGCTTGGCCTGGTACCTGCAGGGGGGGTCCTACGAGCAGTACTTC. Supplemented by reference TRBV5-6 and TRBJ2-7, the full variable domain reads DAGVTQSPTHLIKTRGQQVTLRCSPKSGHDTVSWYQQALGQGPQFIFQYYEEEERQRGNFPDRFSGHQFPNYSSELNVNALLLGDSALYLCASSLAWYLQGGSYEQYFGPGTRLTVT.

In DNA form, the CDR3 reads TGTGCCAGCAACCCTAGCGGACGATACAATGAGCAGTTCTTC. The encoded protein is CASNPSGRYNEQFF. J is TRBJ2-1 and V is TRBV2, with 7 nucleotides matching TRBD2. Trimming took 7 bases from V and 4 from J; bases not matched to a gene: 7. Germline V CDR1 and CDR2: SNHLY, FYNNEI. This CDR3 has 14 residues.